This TCR beta chain was sequenced in a study of post-analysis software for immune sequencing data. Study as a whole: The patients showed relapsing-remitting, secondary progressive and progressive-relapsing multiple sclerosis courses.

Study-level results: With TRBV5-6, TRBV5-1 and TRBV20-1 included, about five TRBV segments were more frequent in patients than in controls. F measure showed strong co-clustering of same-batch samples.

Unique-molecular-identifier-tagged TCR beta cDNA libraries were used. TCRdb independently ran MiXCR on the PCR reads; one entry per CDR3 protein. The sample has under 650,000 distinct CDR3 sequences; around 44% are singletons. Looked up from germline, CDR1 is DFQATT and CDR2 is SNEGSKA (reference sequence). This CDR3 contains 13 residues. The germline V and J ends were trimmed by 6 bases and 0 bases, with 11 bases remaining between them. On this clonotype: Its target is not known.

This TCR came from a girl aged 5 to 17 with multiple sclerosis. The chain is built from TRBV20-1 and TRBJ2-5; perhaps D is TRBD1 or TRBD2 (5 bases each). The sequencing sample was made of blood. Here the CDR3 DNA reads TGCAGTGCCCCCGGGGCAGACCAAGAGACCCAGTACTTC. Amino acids: CSAPGADQETQYF.